This T cell receptor (beta chain) was recovered during a study of blood T cell repertoires in COVID-19. At the level of the study: T cells, B-cell-depleted T cells, or PBMCs supplied cDNA or gDNA.

Study members were between about 18 and 100 years old and lived in some 22 US regions. Two negative PCRs, clearance, or symptom resolution had been documented for recovered Cohort 3 donors. Trimming cost V 7 bases and J 4 bases; bases outside gene matches: 3. Germline V lookup: CDR1 MNHEY, CDR2 SVGAGI. The CDR3 sequence is 13 residues long. Per the authors' pipeline: The authors estimated nucleated cell counts from reference gene primer amplification. Repertoires were generated with immunoSEQ multiplex PCR, while TCRdb's copy carries only in-frame clones and drops some. V and J calls and clone size follow that table, whereas D and trimming were derived from the DNA. The sample lists under 300,000 clones, about 80% occurring once.

The sequenced sample was PBMCs or T cells enriched from blood (not recorded which). The sequence was obtained from a man aged 50 to 59 who had recovered from COVID-19. The chain links TRBV6-5 to TRBJ1-5, with 8 bases that match TRBD1. DNA for the CDR3: TGTGCCAGCACCCGACAGGGGAATCAGCCCCAGCATTTT. This translates into CASTRQGNQPQHF.